These 10 T cell receptor beta chains were sequenced from one sample in a study of cytomegalovirus exposure and HLA in healthy donors. The primer mix had 60 Vbeta and 13 Jbeta primers. TCRdb keeps only in-frame clones here, not all; method: immunoSEQ multiplex PCR. The sample lists about 170,000 clones; roughly 70% were seen once. Input material: PBMCs. All receptors come from a girl under 18 in good health and CMV-seronegative.

The J gene is TRBJ1-3, the V gene TRBV18; D not certain. V was clipped by 6 bases and J by 4 bases, with 16 bases between them. CDR3 length: 15 residues. The germline CDR1 and CDR2 sequences are KGHSH and LQKENI. The CDR3 spells CASSHRRERGNTIYF. DNA for the CDR3: TGTGCCAGCTCCCACCGGAGGGAGAGAGGAAACACCATATATTTT.

The V call is TRBV4-1, the J call TRBJ2-1; 10 bases map to TRBD2. V was pared by 0 bases and J by 9 bases, with 11 bases of the junction left unmatched. The CDR3 is 17 residues long. The germline V gene encodes CDR1 MGHRA and CDR2 YSYEKL. The CDR3 loop is CASSQESMVAGGIEQFF. CDR3 DNA: TGCGCCAGCAGCCAAGAATCAATGGTAGCGGGGGGAATTGAGCAGTTCTTC.

On this clone: Other DNA sequences in the same sample also yield this CDR3. The J gene is TRBJ2-4, the V gene TRBV2; D may be TRBD2 (5 bases). V was clipped by 4 bases and J by 3 bases, with 7 bases between them. Germline CDR1 reads SNHLY; CDR2 reads FYNNEI. The CDR3 runs 13 residues. The CDR3 loop is CASSGEGKNIQYF. In DNA form, the CDR3 reads TGTGCCAGCAGTGGTGAGGGCAAAAACATTCAGTACTTC.

The V and J genes are TRBV7-9 and TRBJ1-1; D is undetermined. The CDR3 contains 13 residues. Germline V CDR1 and CDR2: SEHNR, FQNEAQ (reference sequence). The V gene lost 2 bases and the J gene lost 3 bases, with 7 bases spanning the gap. The CDR3 DNA is TGTGCCAGCAGCTTATTAGCTGACACTGAAGCTTTCTTT. It codes for CASSLLADTEAFF.

The rearrangement uses TRBV5-4 and TRBJ2-5, with 7 bases matching TRBD1. Unmatched junction bases numbered 11, after V lost 0 bases and J lost 3 bases. From germline, CDR1 is SGHNT and CDR2 YYREEE (reference sequence). CDR3 size: 17 residues. The CDR3 spells CASSLVPGTDHEETQYF. The CDR3 DNA reads TGTGCCAGCAGCTTGGTGCCCGGGACAGATCATGAAGAGACCCAGTACTTC.

The chain employs TRBV28 and TRBJ1-1; D is unresolved. CDR1 is MDHEN, CDR2 SYDVKM, per germline. V was cut by 5 bases and J by 0 bases, with 10 bases left in between. The CDR3 length is 14 residues. The CDR3 DNA sequence: TGTGCCAGCAGTGACTCGGCCATGAACACTGAAGCTTTCTTT. Its translation is CASSDSAMNTEAFF.

In this sample, this clone turned up a few times. The V gene is TRBV5-6, the J gene TRBJ1-1, with D unclear. The V gene lost 4 bases and the J gene lost 5 bases, with 12 bases spanning the gap. CDR1 and CDR2 (germline): SGHDT, YYEEEE. The CDR3 has 13 residues. The CDR3 is CASSKSLITEAFF. The CDR3 DNA sequence: TGTGCCAGCAGCAAATCGCTAATAACTGAAGCTTTCTTT.

The rearrangement links TRBV6-1 to TRBJ1-4; a weak D match, TRBD1 (6 bases). Germline V gene data show CDR1 as MNHNS and CDR2 as SASEGT. The germline V and J ends were trimmed by 4 bases and 5 bases, with 14 bases remaining between them. This CDR3 region has 15 residues. This CDR3 reads CASSGPDSANEKLFF. CDR3 sequence (DNA): TGTGCCAGCAGTGGCCCGGACAGTGCGAATGAAAAACTGTTTTTT.

V usage is TRBV19 and J usage is TRBJ1-1; D uncertain. Germline-derived CDR1 and CDR2 are LNHDA and SQIVND (reference sequence). The CDR3 is 13 residues long. V gave up 3 bases and J gave up 1 base, with 6 bases separating them. CDR3 amino acids: CASSMRQNTEAFF. CDR3 in DNA: TGTGCCAGTAGTATGCGGCAGAACACTGAAGCTTTCTTT. The variable domain in full, completed from reference TRBV19 and TRBJ1-1, reads DGGITQSPKYLFRKEGQNVTLSCEQNLNHDAMYWYRQDPGQGLRLIYYSQIVNDFQKGDIAEGYSVSREKKESFPLTVTSAQKNPTAFYLCASSMRQNTEAFFGQGTRLTVV.

J is TRBJ2-3 and V is TRBV7-3; 9 bases align to TRBD2. The V gene end was trimmed by 2 bases and the J gene end by 6 bases; junction bases not matched to a gene: 6. The CDR3 has 15 residues. The germline V gene has CDR1 SGHTA and CDR2 FQGTGA. The CDR3 nucleotides are TGTGCCAGCAGCTTATTGGCGGGGGGGCCGGATACGCAGTATTTT. As protein: CASSLLAGGPDTQYF.